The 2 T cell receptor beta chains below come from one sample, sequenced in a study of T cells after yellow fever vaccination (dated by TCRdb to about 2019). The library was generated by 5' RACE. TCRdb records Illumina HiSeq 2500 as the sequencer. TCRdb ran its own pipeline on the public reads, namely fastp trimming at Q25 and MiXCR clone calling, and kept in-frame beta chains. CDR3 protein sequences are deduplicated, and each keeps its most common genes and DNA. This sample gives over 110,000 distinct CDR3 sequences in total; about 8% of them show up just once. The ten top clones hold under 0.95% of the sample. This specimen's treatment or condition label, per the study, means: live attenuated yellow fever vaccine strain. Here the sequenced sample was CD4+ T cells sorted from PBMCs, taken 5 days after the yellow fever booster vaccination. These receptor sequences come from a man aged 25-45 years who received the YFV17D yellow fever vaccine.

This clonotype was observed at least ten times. The CDR3 coding sequence is TGCGCCAGCGGGGAGAGGAGCTCCTACGAGCAGTACTTC. Amino acids: CASGERSSYEQYF. The V gene is TRBV5-1, the J gene TRBJ2-7; tentatively, D is TRBD2 (5 bases). With 7 bases removed from V and 0 bases from J, the gap between germline ends came to 11 bases. Germline CDR1 and CDR2: SGHRS and YFSETQ. The CDR3 runs to 13 residues.

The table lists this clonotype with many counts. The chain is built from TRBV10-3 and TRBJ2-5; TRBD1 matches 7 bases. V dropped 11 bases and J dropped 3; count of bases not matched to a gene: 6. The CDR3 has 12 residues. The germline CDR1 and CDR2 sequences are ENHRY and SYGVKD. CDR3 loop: CAVGTEEETQYF. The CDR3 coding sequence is TGTGCCGTCGGGACAGAAGAAGAGACCCAGTACTTC.